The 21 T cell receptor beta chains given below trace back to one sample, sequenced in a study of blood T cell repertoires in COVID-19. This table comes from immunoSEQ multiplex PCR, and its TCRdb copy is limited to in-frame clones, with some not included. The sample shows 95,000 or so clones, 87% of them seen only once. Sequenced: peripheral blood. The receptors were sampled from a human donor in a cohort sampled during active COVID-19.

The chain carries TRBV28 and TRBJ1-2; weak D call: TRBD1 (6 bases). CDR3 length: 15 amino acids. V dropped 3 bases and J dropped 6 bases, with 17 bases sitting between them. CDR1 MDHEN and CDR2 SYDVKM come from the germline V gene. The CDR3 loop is CASSLMPPQGDGYTF. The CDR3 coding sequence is TGTGCCAGCAGTTTGATGCCGCCACAGGGTGATGGCTACACCTTC.

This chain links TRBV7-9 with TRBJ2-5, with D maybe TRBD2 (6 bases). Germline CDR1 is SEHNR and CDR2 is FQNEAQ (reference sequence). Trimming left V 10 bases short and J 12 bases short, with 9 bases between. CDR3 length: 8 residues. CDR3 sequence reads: CATRGEYF. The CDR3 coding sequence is TGTGCCACCCGCGGGGAGTACTTC.

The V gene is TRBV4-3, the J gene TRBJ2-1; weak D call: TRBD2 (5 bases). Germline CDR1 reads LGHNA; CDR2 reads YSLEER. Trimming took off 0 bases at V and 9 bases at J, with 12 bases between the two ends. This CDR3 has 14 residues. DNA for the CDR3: TGCGCCAGCAGCCAAGAACACGGAGGAGGTGAGCAGTTCTTC. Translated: CASSQEHGGGEQFF.

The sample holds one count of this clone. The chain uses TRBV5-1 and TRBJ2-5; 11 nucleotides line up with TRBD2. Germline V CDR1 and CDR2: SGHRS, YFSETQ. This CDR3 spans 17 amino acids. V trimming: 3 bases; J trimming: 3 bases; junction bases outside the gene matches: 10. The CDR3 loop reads CASSSYISGGAEETQYF. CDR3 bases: TGCGCCAGCAGCTCCTATATTAGCGGGGGGGCCGAAGAGACCCAGTACTTC.

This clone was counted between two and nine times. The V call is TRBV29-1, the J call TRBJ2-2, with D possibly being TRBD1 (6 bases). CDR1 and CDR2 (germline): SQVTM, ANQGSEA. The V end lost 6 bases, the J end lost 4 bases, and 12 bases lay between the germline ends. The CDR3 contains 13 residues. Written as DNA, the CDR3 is TGCAGCGTGCCTTCAGGGGTCACCGGGGAGCTGTTTTTT. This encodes CSVPSGVTGELFF.

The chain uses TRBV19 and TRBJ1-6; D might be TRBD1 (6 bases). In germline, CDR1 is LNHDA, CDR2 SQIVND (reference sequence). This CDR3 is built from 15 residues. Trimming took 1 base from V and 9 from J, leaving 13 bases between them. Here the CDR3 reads CASSIANREASPLHF. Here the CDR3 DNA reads TGTGCCAGTAGTATAGCTAACAGGGAAGCTTCACCCCTCCACTTT.

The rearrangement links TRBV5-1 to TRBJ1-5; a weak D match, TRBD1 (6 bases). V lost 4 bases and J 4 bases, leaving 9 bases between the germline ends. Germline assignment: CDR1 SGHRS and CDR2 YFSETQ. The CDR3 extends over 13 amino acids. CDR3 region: CASSRDTNQPQHF. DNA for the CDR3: TGCGCCAGCAGCCGGGACACAAATCAGCCCCAGCATTTT.

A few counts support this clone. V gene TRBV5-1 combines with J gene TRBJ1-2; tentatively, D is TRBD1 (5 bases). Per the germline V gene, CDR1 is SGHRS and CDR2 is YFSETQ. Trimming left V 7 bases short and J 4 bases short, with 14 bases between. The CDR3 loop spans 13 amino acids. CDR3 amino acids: CASSTENVYGYTF. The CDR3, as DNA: TGCGCCAGCTCGACAGAAAATGTCTATGGCTACACCTTC.

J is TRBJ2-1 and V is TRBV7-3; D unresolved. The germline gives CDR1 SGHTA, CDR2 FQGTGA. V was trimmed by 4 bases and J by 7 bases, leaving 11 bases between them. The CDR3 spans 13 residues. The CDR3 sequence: CASSSSSLNEQFF. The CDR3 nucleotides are TGTGCCAGCAGCTCTTCGTCTCTGAATGAGCAGTTCTTC. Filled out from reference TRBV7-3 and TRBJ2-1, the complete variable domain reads GAGVSQTPSNKVTEKGKYVELRCDPISGHTALYWYRQSLGQGPEFLIYFQGTGAADDSGLPNDRFFAVRPEGSVSTLKIQRTERGDSAVYLCASSSSSLNEQFFGPGTRLTVL.

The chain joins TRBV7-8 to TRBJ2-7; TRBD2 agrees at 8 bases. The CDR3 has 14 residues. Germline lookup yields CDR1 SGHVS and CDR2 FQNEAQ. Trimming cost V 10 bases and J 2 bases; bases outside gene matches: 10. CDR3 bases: TGTGCCACAGCGGGGGCGGGGCAACCCTACGAGCAGTACTTC. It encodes CATAGAGQPYEQYF. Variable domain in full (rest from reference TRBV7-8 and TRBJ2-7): GAGVSQSPRYKVAKRGQDVALRCDPISGHVSLFWYQQALGQGPEFLTYFQNEAQLDKSGLPSDRFFAERPEGSVSTLKIQRTQQEDSAVYLCATAGAGQPYEQYFGPGTRLTVT.

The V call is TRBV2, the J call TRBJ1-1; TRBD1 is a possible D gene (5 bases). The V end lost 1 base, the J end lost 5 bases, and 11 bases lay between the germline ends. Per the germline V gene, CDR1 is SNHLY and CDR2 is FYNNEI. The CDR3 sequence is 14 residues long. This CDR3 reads CASSEGGGGTEAFF. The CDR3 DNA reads TGTGCCAGCAGTGAAGGGGGGGGAGGGACTGAAGCTTTCTTT.

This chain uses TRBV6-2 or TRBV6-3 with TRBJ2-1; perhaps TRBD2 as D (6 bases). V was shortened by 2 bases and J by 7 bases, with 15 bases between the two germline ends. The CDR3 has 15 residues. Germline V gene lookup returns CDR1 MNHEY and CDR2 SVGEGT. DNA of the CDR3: TGTGCCAGCAGTTACCAGGCGGGGTCAATGAATGAGCAGTTCTTC. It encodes CASSYQAGSMNEQFF.

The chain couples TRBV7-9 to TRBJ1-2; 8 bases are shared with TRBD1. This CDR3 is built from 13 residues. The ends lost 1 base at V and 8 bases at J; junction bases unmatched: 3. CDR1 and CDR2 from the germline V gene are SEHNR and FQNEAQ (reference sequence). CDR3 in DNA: TGTGCCAGCAGCTTAGAACAGGGGGAAGGCTACACCTTC. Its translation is CASSLEQGEGYTF.

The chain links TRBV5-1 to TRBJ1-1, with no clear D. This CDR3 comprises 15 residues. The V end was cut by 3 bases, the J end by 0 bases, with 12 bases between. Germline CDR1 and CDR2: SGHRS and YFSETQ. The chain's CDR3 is CASSSNSFMNTEAFF. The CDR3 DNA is TGCGCCAGCAGCTCTAACAGTTTCATGAACACTGAAGCTTTCTTT.

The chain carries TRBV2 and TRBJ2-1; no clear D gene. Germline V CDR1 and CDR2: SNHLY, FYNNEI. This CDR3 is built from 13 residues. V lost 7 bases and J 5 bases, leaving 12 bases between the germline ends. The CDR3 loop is CASNHDLDNEQFF. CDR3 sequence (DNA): TGTGCCAGCAATCACGACTTAGACAATGAGCAGTTCTTC.

CDR3 protein: CASSLNLRQGVHEQYF. The CDR3 nucleotides read TGTGCCAGCAGCTTAAACCTTCGACAGGGAGTCCACGAGCAGTACTTC. The chain joins TRBV7-9 to TRBJ2-7; 7 bases map to TRBD1. Germline CDR1 SEHNR, CDR2 FQNEAQ (reference sequence). This CDR3 comprises 16 residues. After removal of 2 bases from V and 5 bases from J, the junction contained 12 bases not matched to a gene.

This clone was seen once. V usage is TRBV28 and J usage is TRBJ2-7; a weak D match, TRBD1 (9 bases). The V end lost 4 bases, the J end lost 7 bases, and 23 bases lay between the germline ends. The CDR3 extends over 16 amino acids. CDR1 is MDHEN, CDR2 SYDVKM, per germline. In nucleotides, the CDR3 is TGTGCCAGCAGTTGGGACAGGGTGTTCGGCGGGGGGGAGCAGTACTTC. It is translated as CASSWDRVFGGGEQYF.

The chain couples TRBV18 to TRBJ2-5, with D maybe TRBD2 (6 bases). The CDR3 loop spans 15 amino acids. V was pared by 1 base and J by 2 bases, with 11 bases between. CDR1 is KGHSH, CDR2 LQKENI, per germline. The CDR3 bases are TGTGCCAGCTCACCACGGCTGAGCGGGCAAGAGACCCAGTACTTC. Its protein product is CASSPRLSGQETQYF.

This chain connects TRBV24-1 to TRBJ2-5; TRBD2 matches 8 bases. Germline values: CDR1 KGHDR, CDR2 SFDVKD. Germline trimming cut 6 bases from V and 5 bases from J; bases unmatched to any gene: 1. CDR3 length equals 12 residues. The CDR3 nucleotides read TGTGCCACCAGTCGGGGGGGGGAGACCCAGTACTTC. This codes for CATSRGGETQYF.

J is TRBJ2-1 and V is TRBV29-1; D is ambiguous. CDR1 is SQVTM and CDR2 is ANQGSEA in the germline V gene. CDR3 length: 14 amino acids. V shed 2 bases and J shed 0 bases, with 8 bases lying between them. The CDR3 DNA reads TGCAGCGTTGAACGTAGGAGCTCCTACAATGAGCAGTTCTTC. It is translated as CSVERRSSYNEQFF.

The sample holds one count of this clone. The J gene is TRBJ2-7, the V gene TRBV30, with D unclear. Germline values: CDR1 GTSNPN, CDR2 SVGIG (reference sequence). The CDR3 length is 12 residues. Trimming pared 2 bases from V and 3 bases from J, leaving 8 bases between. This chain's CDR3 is CAWSFADYEQYF. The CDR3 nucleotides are TGTGCCTGGAGTTTCGCAGACTACGAGCAGTACTTC.